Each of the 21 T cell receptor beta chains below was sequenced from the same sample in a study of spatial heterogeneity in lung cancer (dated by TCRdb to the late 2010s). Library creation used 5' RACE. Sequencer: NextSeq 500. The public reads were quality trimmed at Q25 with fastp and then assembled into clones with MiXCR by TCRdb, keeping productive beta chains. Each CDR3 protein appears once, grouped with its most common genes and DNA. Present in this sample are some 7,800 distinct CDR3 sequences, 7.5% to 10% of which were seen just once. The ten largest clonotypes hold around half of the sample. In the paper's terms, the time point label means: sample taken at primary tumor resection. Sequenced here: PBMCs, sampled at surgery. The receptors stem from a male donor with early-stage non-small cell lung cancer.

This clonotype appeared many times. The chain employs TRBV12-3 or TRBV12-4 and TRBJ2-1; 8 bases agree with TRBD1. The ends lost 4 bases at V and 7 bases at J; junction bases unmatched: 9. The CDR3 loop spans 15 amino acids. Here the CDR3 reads CASSSGTGFENEQFF. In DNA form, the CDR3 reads TGTGCCAGCAGTTCCGGGACAGGCTTTGAGAATGAGCAGTTCTTC.

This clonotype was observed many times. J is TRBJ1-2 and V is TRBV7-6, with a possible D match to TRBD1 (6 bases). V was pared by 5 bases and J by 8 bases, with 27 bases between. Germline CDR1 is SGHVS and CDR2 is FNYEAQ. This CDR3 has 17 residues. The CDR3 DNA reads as TGTGCCAGCAGCCCGGCTCCACCCTCTACAGGGCTAGGGGGCTACACCTTC. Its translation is CASSPAPPSTGLGGYTF.

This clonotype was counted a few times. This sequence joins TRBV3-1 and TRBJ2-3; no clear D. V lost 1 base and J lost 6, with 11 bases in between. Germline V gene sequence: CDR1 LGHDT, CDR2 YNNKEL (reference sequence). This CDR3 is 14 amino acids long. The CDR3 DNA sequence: TGTGCCAGCAGCCAAGTTGACGTTTACGATACGCAGTATTTT. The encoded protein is CASSQVDVYDTQYF.

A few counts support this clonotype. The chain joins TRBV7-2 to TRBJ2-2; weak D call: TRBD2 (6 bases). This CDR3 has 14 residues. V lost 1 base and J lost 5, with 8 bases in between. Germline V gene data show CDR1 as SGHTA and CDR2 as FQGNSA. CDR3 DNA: TGTGCCAGCAGCTTAGGCAGCGGGACCGGGGAGCTGTTTTTT. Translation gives CASSLGSGTGELFF.

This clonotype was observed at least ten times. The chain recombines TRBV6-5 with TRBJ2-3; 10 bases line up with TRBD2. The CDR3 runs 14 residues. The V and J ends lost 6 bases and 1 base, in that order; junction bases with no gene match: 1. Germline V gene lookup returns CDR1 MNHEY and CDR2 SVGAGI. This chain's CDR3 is CASRGLAGTDTQYF. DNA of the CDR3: TGTGCCAGCAGAGGACTAGCGGGCACAGATACGCAGTATTTT.

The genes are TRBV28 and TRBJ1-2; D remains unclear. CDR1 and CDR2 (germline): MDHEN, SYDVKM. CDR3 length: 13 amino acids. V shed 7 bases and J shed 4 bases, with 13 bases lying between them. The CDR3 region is CASKGPSPYGYTF. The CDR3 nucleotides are TGTGCCAGCAAGGGCCCGTCTCCCTATGGCTACACCTTC.

CDR3 amino acids: CASSLVPLGGTEAFF. DNA of the CDR3: TGTGCCAGCAGCTTAGTACCTCTTGGGGGTACTGAAGCTTTCTTT. The chain carries TRBV11-3 and TRBJ1-1, with D possibly matching TRBD1 (5 bases). The CDR3 totals 15 residues. The V and J ends lost 1 base and 5 bases respectively, with 14 bases between them. The germline V gene encodes CDR1 SGHNT and CDR2 YENEEA. Filled out from reference TRBV11-3 and TRBJ1-1, the complete variable domain reads EAGVVQSPRYKIIEKKQPVAFWCNPISGHNTLYWYLQNLGQGPELLIRYENEEAVDDSQLPKDRFSAERLKGVDSTLKIQPAELGDSAVYLCASSLVPLGGTEAFFGQGTRLTVV.

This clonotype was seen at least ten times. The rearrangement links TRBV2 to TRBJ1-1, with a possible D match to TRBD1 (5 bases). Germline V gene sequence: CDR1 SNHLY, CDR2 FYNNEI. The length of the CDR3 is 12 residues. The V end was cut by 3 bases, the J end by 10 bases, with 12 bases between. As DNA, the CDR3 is TGTGCCAGCAGTGACTGGGGGGAGTTAGCTTTCTTT. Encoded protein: CASSDWGELAFF.

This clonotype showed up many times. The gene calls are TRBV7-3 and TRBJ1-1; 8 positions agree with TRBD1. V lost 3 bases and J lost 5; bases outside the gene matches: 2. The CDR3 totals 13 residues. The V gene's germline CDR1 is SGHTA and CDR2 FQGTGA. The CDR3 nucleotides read TGTGCCAGCAGCTTCGACAGGGGAACTGAAGCTTTCTTT. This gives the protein CASSFDRGTEAFF. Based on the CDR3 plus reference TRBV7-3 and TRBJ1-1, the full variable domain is GAGVSQTPSNKVTEKGKYVELRCDPISGHTALYWYRQSLGQGPEFLIYFQGTGAADDSGLPNDRFFAVRPEGSVSTLKIQRTERGDSAVYLCASSFDRGTEAFFGQGTRLTVV.

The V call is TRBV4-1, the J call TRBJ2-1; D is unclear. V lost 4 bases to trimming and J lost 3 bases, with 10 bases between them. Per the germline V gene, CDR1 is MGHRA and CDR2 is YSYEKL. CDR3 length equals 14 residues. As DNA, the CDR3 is TGCGCCAGCAGCCCCTACGACCGCTACAATGAGCAGTTCTTC. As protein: CASSPYDRYNEQFF.

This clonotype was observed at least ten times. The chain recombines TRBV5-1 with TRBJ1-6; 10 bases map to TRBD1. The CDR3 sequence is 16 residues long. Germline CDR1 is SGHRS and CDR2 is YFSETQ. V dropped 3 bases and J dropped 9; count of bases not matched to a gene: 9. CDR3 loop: CASSSSRQGAGSPLHF. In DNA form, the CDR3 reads TGCGCCAGCAGCTCCTCTAGACAGGGGGCTGGTTCACCCCTCCACTTT.

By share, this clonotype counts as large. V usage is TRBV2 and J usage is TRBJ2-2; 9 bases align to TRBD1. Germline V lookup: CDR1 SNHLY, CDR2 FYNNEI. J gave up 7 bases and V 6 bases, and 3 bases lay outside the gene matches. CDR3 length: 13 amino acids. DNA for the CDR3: TGTGCCAGCAGGGGACAGGGCGGCGGGGAGCTGTTTTTT. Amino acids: CASRGQGGGELFF.

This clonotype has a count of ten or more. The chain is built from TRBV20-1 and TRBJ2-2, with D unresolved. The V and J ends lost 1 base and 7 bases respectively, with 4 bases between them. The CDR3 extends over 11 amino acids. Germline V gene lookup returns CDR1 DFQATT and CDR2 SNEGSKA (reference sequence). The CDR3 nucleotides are TGCAGTGCTAGAGGGGACGGGGAGCTGTTTTTT. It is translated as CSARGDGELFF.

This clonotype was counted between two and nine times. The CDR3 bases are TGCGCCAGCAGCTTGGGGGGCCTAATTGAGAGCACAGATACGCAGTATTTT. The encoded protein is CASSLGGLIESTDTQYF. This chain links TRBV5-1 with TRBJ2-3; D may be TRBD1 (5 bases). This CDR3 spans 17 amino acids. Trimming left V 0 bases short and J 0 bases short, with 14 bases between. Germline CDR1 is SGHRS and CDR2 is YFSETQ.

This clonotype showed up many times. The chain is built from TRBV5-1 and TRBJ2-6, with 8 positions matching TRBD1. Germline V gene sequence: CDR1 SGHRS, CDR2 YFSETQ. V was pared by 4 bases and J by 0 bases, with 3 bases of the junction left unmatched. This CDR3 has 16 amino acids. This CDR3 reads CASSLDRASGANVLTF. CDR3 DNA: TGCGCCAGCAGCCTGGACAGGGCCTCTGGGGCCAACGTCCTGACTTTC.

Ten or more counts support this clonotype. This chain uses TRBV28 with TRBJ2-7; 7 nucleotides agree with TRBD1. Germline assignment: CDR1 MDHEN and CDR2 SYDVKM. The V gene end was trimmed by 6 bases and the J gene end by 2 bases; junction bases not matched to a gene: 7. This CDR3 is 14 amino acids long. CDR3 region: CASRTGTATYEQYF. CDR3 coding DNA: TGTGCCAGCAGAACCGGGACAGCGACCTACGAGCAGTACTTC.

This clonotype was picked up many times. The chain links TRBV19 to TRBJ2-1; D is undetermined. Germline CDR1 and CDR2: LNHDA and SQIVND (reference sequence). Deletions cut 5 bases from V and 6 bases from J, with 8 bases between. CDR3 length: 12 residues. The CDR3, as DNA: TGTGCCAGTAGTTTTGGGGTCAATGAGCAGTTCTTC. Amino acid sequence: CASSFGVNEQFF.

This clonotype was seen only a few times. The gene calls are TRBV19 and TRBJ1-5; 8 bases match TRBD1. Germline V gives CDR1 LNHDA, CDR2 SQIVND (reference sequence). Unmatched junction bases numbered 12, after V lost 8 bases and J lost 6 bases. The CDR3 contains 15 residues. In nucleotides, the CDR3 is TGTGCCAGTCTCGGAAGTCGACAGGGGAGTCAGCCCCAGCATTTT. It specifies CASLGSRQGSQPQHF.

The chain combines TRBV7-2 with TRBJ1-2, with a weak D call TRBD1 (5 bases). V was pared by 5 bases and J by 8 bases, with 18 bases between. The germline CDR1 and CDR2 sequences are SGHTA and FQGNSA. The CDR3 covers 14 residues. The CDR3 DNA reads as TGTGCCAGCAGCCCGGCCAGCTCGGCAGGGGGCTACACCTTC. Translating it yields CASSPASSAGGYTF.

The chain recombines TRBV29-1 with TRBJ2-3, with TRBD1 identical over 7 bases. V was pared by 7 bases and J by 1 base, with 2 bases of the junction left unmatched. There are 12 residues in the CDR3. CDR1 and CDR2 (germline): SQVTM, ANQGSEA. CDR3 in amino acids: CSGQGGTDTQYF. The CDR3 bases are TGCAGCGGTCAGGGGGGCACAGATACGCAGTATTTT.

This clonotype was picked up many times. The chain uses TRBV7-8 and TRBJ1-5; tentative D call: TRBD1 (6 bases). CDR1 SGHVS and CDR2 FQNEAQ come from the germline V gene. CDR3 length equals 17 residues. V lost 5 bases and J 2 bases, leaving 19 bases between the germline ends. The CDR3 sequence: CASSARGAIDGNQPQHF. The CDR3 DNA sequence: TGTGCCAGCAGCGCTAGGGGGGCGATTGATGGCAATCAGCCCCAGCATTTT.